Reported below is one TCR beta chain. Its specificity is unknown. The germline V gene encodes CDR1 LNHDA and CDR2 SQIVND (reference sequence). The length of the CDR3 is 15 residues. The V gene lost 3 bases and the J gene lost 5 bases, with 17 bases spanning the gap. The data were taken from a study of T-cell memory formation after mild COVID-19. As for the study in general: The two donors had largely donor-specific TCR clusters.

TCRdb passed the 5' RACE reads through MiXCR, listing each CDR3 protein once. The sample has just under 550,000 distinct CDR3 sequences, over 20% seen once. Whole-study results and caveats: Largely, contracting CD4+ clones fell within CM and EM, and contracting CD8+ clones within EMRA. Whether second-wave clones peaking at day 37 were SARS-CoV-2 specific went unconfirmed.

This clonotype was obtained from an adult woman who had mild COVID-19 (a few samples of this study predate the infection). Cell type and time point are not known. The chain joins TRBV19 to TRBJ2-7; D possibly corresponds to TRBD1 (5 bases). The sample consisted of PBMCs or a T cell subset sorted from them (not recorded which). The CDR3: CASSITVQGFHEQYF. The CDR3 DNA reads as TGTGCCAGTAGTATCACGGTGCAGGGTTTCCACGAGCAGTACTTC.